This TCR beta chain was observed in a study of human T cells and chemical hapten exposure. About the research overall: Patches that contained 0.01% DPC were applied to the upper back and read at 6 days. Patients, largely female, had alopecia areata, totalis or universalis. TCR yield per sample varied, mainly due to pooled library volumes.

Time point noted: patch test 3, about 24 weeks after DPC sensitization. Treatment defined: therapeutic diphenylcyclopropenone sensitization with weekly scalp DPC. Sequencing started from total RNA isolated from unfractionated whole blood. Worth noting for this clonotype: Its antigen is unknown.

TCRdb analysed the RACE reads with MiXCR anew, one entry per CDR3 protein. The table lists under 50,000 distinct CDR3 sequences, 8% to 10% of them singletons. General study points: Alopecia affecting every donor means their immune response may not match healthy people's.

The germline V gene encodes CDR1 SGHTA and CDR2 FQGNSA. The junction had 6 bases not matched to a gene; V was cut back by 5 bases and J by 2 bases. The CDR3 loop spans 15 amino acids. The clonotype comes from a middle-aged man with alopecia areata. Some clones in this sample may be carry-over from other donors' samples. This sample comprised whole blood, obtained in connection with sensitization to the hapten diphenylcyclopropenone (DPC). The chain couples TRBV7-2 to TRBJ2-3; 8 bases map to TRBD1. CDR3 sequence: CASSRDRTHTDTQYF. The DNA of the CDR3 is TGTGCCAGCAGCCGGGACAGGACTCACACAGATACGCAGTATTTT.